The source of this T cell receptor (beta chain) is a study of shared clonotypes between healthy human individuals. Measured with immunoSEQ multiplex PCR; TCRdb has only the in-frame clones, and not every one. This table holds fewer than 2.5 million clones, roughly 93% found once. This CDR3 region has 13 residues. The V and J ends lost 4 bases and 7 bases respectively, with 14 bases between them. Germline-derived CDR1 and CDR2 are LGHNA and YNFKEQ. The sequenced material came from naive CD4+ T cells from PBMCs. The subset is: CD45RA+ positively selected. The receptor was derived from a man in his late teens or twenties in good health. Some clones in this sample may be carry-over from other donors' samples. The rearrangement joins TRBV4-2 to TRBJ2-7, with a tentative D call TRBD2 (5 bases). The CDR3 DNA reads as TGTGCCAGCAGCCTCCGGACGTCGGGGGAGCAGTACTTC. Protein product: CASSLRTSGEQYF.